Each of the 4 T cell receptor beta chains below was sequenced from the same sample in a study of cytomegalovirus exposure and HLA in healthy donors. A multiplex PCR was run with 60 Vbeta primers and 13 Jbeta primers. Profiled with immunoSEQ multiplex PCR; TCRdb holds only in-frame clones, not every one. The sample contains 150,000 to 200,000 clones, roughly three quarters of which appear only once. The sequenced material came from PBMCs. These receptors were taken from a woman aged 40 to 50 in good health and CMV-seronegative.

This clone has only one observation. This chain links TRBV5-1 with TRBJ2-6, with 8 bases that match TRBD1. CDR3 length equals 16 residues. V lost 2 bases, J lost 4 bases, and 5 bases stayed unmatched. CDR1 SGHRS and CDR2 YFSETQ come from the germline V gene. The DNA for the CDR3 is TGCGCCAGCAGCTTAGGCCAGGGGGCAGGGGCCAACGTCCTGACTTTC. Translated, it gives CASSLGQGAGANVLTF.

The V gene is TRBV4-3, the J gene TRBJ1-2; 8 bases line up with TRBD1. This CDR3 region has 13 residues. Germline loops: CDR1 LGHNA, CDR2 YSLEER. The V gene end was trimmed by 3 bases and the J gene end by 4 bases; junction bases not matched to a gene: 1. DNA of the CDR3: TGCGCCAGCAGCCATGGACAGGGCTATGGCTACACCTTC. Encoded protein: CASSHGQGYGYTF.

J is TRBJ2-7 and V is TRBV19, with 11 positions matching TRBD2. The CDR3 runs 15 residues. Looked up from germline, CDR1 is LNHDA and CDR2 is SQIVND (reference sequence). After removal of 1 base from V and 4 bases from J, the junction contained 3 bases not matched to a gene. The CDR3 bases are TGTGCCAGTAGTATAGTAGGGACTAGCGGTTACGAGCAGTACTTC. This codes for CASSIVGTSGYEQYF.

This clone was counted only a few times. The chain uses TRBV11-2 and TRBJ1-4; 8 bases match TRBD1. J gave up 8 bases and V 5 bases, and 4 bases lay outside the gene matches. The CDR3 spans 13 residues. Germline CDR1 SGHAT, CDR2 FQNNGV. The DNA of the CDR3 is TGTGCCAGCAGCCGGTGGACAGGGGAAAAACTGTTTTTT. Amino acid sequence: CASSRWTGEKLFF.